The T cell receptor beta chain described here comes from a study of response to subunit inactivated influenza vaccine. Whole-study findings and limits: After each seasonal influenza vaccination, few new T cells are recruited, the authors suggested.

Points on this clonotype: The antigen is unknown.

The length of the CDR3 is 15 residues. The V end was cut by 4 bases, the J end by 7 bases, with 19 bases between. Germline CDR1 reads LGHDT; CDR2 reads YNNKEL (reference sequence). TCRdb re-derived calls from the RT-PCR reads in MiXCR, one entry per CDR3 protein. This repertoire shows 650,000 to 800,000 distinct CDR3 sequences, about 14% found once; its top ten account for 6.5% to 8.5%. The genes are TRBV3-1 and TRBJ1-1; perhaps TRBD1 as D (5 bases). The specimen comprised PBMCs from blood, sampled approximately 15 days before vaccination. The clonotype was recovered from a middle-aged man who received an inactivated influenza vaccine. DNA for the CDR3: TGTGCCAGCAGCCCCACGGGGGGGGTACAATATGAAGCTTTCTTT. Translated: CASSPTGGVQYEAFF.